This TCR beta chain came from a study of human T cells and chemical hapten exposure. Study details: Throughout a study of about 6 months, patients underwent weekly scalp administration of diphenylcyclopropenone doses. The study patch tested 0.01% DPC on the upper back and read results at 6 days.

The CDR3 extends over 12 amino acids. The germline CDR1 and CDR2 sequences are SQVTM and ANQGSEA. Trimming cost V 4 bases and J 6 bases; bases outside gene matches: 3. TCRdb reanalysed the RACE reads using MiXCR and keeps one entry per CDR3 protein. The sample lists some 170,000 distinct CDR3 sequences, about 20% occurring once. The time point denotes: patch test 1, 2 weeks after DPC sensitization. The sample's treatment: therapeutic diphenylcyclopropenone sensitization with weekly scalp DPC. Investigators collected blood before applying each patch test. The specimen comprised whole blood, sampled in connection with sensitization to the hapten diphenylcyclopropenone (DPC). The sequence derives from a woman aged 45-59 years with alopecia areata. Some clones in this sample may be carry-over from other donors' samples. The rearrangement uses TRBV29-1 and TRBJ2-1, with 7 nucleotides matching TRBD1. CDR3 sequence: CSVVGTANEQFF. The DNA of the CDR3 is TGCAGCGTTGTAGGGACAGCCAATGAGCAGTTCTTC.